The rows below give T cell receptor beta chains drawn from one sample of a study of T-cell reconstitution after alpha-beta-depleted transplantation in children. Each CDR3 protein gets one entry after TCRdb re-called the PCR reads with MiXCR. In the table there are approximately 500,000 distinct CDR3 sequences, roughly 10% of which are singletons. The sequenced sample was PBMCs, obtained before TCRalphabeta/CD19-depleted stem cell transplant. The receptor source for this set is a child aged 2 to 10 with inherited bone marrow failure, due to receive a stem cell transplant. CDR3s include the opening cysteine and the closing phenylalanine or tryptophan. D genes are given only for firm matches. Clone size, where shown, is once, few, many, or a class for clones that have expanded.

TRBV7-2	14	.	few	TRBJ2-4	TGTGCCAGCAGCCTCGGGACCAGAAAAAACATTCAGTACTTC	CASSLGTRKNIQYF
TRBV27	13	.	many	TRBJ2-1	TGTGCCAGCAGTTATGGGTCGGCCAATGAGCAGTTCTTC	CASSYGSANEQFF
TRBV5-1	14	.	many	TRBJ2-7	TGCGCCAGCAGCTCCTCGGATCCAAGCTACGAGCAGTACTTC	CASSSSDPSYEQYF
TRBV13	14	.	many	TRBJ2-7	TGTGCCAGCAGCCAAAACCGGGCCACCTACGAGCAGTACTTT	CASSQNRATYEQYF
TRBV5-5	12	.	many	TRBJ2-1	TGTGCCAGCAGCTTTCCCGGGAGACGGGAGTTCTTC	CASSFPGRREFF
TRBV4-3	16	.	few	TRBJ2-7	TGCGCCAGCAGCCAAGAGTTTACACTCCCGGCGTACGAGCAGTACTTC	CASSQEFTLPAYEQYF
TRBV5-4	14	.	.	TRBJ2-7	TGTGCCAGCAGCTTGGCAGAGGGACGACACGAGCAGTACTTC	CASSLAEGRHEQYF
TRBV10-2	13	.	many	TRBJ2-7	TGCGCCAGCAGTGAAACCACAAGTTACGAGCAGTACTTC	CASSETTSYEQYF
TRBV21-1	14	.	.	TRBJ1-2	TGTGCCAGGATAAGGACAGGGGAGGGCTATGGCTACACCTTC	CARIRTGEGYGYTF
TRBV29-1	14	TRBD2	many	TRBJ2-7	TGCAGCGTTCAGCGGGGGCTTGGAAGCTACGAGCAGTACTTC	CSVQRGLGSYEQYF
TRBV7-2	13	.	many	TRBJ2-1	TGTGCCAGCAGCCAAGCCCGCTACAATGAGCAGTTCTTC	CASSQARYNEQFF
TRBV24-1	16	.	many	TRBJ2-3	TGTGCCACCAGTGACCAGCTAGACCCTAGCACAGATACGCAGTATTTT	CATSDQLDPSTDTQYF
TRBV10-3	17	TRBD1	many	TRBJ2-1	TGTGCCATCAGTGACTCCAAGGGACAGGGCCCAAACAATGAGCAGTTCTTC	CAISDSKGQGPNNEQFF
TRBV27	14	TRBD1	many	TRBJ2-7	TGTGCCAGCAGTTTATTACAGGGGGCAGGGGAGCAGTACTTC	CASSLLQGAGEQYF
TRBV10-3	16	TRBD1	many	TRBJ2-5	TGTGCCATCAGTGACTACAGGGGGCGCCTAAGAGAGACCCAGTACTTC	CAISDYRGRLRETQYF
TRBV4-1	13	.	many	TRBJ2-3	TGCGCCAGCAGCCAAGTAAATGGGGATACGCAGTATTTT	CASSQVNGDTQYF
TRBV12-3/TRBV12-4	14	.	many	TRBJ2-7	TGTGCCAGCAGTTGGGGCCCCAGCGCCTACGAGCAGTACTTC	CASSWGPSAYEQYF
TRBV27	12	.	many	TRBJ2-3	TGTGCCAGCAGTTTTCCCGGGATTACGCAGTATTTT	CASSFPGITQYF
TRBV6-5	14	TRBD2	few	TRBJ2-7	TGTGCCAGCAGTTCTTGGCGGGAGGAGTACGAGCAGTACTTC	CASSSWREEYEQYF
TRBV18	15	.	.	TRBJ2-2	TGTGCCAGCTCACCTATAGCGGACCGCACCGGGGAGCTGTTTTTT	CASSPIADRTGELFF